The entry below describes one T cell receptor (beta chain). The data were obtained in a study of shared clonotypes between healthy human individuals. This CDR3 spans 16 amino acids. Germline CDR1 MNHNS, CDR2 SASEGT. Trimming at V came to 4 bases and at J to 5 bases, leaving 9 bases not matched to a gene. Generated by immunoSEQ multiplex PCR, the TCRdb table keeps only in-frame clones and is missing some. The table includes about half a million clones, around 79% detected once. The TCR was taken from a woman in her 40s in good health. Some clones in this sample may be carry-over from other donors' samples. J is TRBJ2-2 and V is TRBV6-1; 8 nucleotides agree with TRBD1. Sequenced material: PBMCs. The CDR3 protein is CASSVDRQGWTGELFF. Here the CDR3 DNA reads TGTGCCAGCAGTGTAGACCGACAGGGGTGGACCGGGGAGCTGTTTTTT.